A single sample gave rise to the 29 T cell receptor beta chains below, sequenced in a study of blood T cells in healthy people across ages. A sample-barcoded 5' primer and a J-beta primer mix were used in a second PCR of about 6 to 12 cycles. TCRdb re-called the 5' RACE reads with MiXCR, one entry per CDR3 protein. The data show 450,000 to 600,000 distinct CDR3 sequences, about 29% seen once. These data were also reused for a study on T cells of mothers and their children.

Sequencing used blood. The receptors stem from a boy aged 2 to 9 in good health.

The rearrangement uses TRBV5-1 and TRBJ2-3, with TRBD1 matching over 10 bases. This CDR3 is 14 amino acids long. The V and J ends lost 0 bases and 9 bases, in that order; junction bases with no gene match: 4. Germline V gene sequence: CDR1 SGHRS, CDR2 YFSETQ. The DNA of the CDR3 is TGCGCCAGCAGCTTGGGCGACAGGGGGCTGACGCAGTATTTT. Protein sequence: CASSLGDRGLTQYF.

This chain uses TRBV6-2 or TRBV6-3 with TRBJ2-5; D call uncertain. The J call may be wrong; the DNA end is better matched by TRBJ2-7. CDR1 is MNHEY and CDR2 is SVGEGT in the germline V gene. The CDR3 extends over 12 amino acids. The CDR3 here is CASSYNSYEQYF. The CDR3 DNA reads TGTGCCAGCAGTTACAATTCCTACGAGCAGTACTTC.

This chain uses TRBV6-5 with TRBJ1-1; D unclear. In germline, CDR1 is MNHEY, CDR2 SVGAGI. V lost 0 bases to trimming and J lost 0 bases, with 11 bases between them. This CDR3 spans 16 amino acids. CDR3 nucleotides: TGTGCCAGCAGTTACTCGGCAGTAAAGTTGAACACTGAAGCTTTCTTT. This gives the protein CASSYSAVKLNTEAFF.

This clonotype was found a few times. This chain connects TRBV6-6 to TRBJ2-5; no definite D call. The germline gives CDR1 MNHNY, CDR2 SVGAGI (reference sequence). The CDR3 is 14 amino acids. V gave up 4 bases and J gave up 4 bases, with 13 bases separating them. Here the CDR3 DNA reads TGTGCCAGCAGTTCCGACGTCGGGCCAGAGACCCAGTACTTC. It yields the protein CASSSDVGPETQYF.

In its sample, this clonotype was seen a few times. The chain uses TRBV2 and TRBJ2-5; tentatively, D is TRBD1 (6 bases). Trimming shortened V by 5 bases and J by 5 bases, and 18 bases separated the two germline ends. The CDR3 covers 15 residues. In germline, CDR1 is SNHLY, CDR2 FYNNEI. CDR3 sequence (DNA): TGTGCCAGCAGTTCTACCTCGGACAGAGGGGAGACCCAGTACTTC. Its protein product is CASSSTSDRGETQYF.

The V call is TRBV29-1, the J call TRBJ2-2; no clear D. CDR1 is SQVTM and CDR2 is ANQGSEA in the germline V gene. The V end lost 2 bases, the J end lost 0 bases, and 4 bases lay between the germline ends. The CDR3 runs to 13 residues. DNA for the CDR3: TGCAGCGTTGAACTTACGAACACCGGGGAGCTGTTTTTT. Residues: CSVELTNTGELFF.

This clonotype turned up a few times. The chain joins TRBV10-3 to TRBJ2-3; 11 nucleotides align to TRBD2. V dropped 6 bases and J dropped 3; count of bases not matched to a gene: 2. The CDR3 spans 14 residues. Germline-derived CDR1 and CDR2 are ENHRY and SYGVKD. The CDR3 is CAIRTSGDTDTQYF. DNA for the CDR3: TGTGCCATCAGGACTAGCGGGGATACAGATACGCAGTATTTT.

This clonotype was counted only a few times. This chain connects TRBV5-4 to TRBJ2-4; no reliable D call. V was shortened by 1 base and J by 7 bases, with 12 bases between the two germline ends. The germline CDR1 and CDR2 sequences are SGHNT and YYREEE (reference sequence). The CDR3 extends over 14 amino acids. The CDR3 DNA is TGTGCCAGCAGCTTGTTGAGGACGAGGAACATTCAGTACTTC. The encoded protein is CASSLLRTRNIQYF.

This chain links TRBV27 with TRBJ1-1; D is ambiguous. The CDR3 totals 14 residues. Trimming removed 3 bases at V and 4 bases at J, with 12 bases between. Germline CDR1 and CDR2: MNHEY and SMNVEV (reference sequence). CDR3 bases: TGTGCCAGCAGTTTGAGGGCAAGGAGCACTGAAGCTTTCTTT. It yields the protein CASSLRARSTEAFF.

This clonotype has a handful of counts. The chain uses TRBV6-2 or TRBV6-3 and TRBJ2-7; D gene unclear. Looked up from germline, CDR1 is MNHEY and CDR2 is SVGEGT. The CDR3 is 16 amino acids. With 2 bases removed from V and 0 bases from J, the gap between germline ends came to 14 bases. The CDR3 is CASSYRAHPSSYEQYF. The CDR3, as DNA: TGTGCCAGCAGTTACAGGGCACACCCGAGCTCCTACGAGCAGTACTTC.

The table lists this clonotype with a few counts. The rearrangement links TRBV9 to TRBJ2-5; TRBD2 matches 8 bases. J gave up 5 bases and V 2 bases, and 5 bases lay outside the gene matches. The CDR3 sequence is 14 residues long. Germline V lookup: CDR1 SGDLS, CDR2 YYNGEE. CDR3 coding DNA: TGTGCCAGCAGCGTCAGCGGGGGCGGGGAGACCCAGTACTTC. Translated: CASSVSGGGETQYF.

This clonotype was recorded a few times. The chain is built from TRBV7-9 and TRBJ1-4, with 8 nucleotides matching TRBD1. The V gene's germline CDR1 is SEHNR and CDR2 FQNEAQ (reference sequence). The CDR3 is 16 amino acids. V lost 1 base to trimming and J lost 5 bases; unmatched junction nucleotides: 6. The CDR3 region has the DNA TGTGCCAGCAGCTTAGGTGGGCCAGGGGGCAATGAAAAACTGTTTTTT. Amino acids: CASSLGGPGGNEKLFF.

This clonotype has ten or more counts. The CDR3 is CASSQSFFTNYGYTF. The CDR3 nucleotides read TGCGCCAGCAGCCAAAGCTTCTTTACGAACTATGGCTACACCTTC. The chain joins TRBV4-3 to TRBJ1-2; D gene unclear. V was trimmed by 2 bases and J by 2 bases, leaving 12 bases between them. Germline CDR1 is LGHNA and CDR2 is YSLEER. This CDR3 region has 15 residues.

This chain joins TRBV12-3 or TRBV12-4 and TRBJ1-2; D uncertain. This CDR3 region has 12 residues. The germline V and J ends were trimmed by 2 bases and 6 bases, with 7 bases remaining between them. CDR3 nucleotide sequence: TGTGCCAGCAGTTTAAACGGGAATGGCTACACCTTC. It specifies CASSLNGNGYTF.

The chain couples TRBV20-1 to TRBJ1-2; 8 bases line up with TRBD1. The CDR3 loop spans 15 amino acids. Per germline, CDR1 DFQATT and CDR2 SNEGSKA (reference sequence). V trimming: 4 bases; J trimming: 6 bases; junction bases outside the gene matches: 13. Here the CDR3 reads CSATPGRGRIDGYTF. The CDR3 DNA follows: TGCAGTGCTACCCCAGGCAGGGGGCGTATAGATGGCTACACCTTC.

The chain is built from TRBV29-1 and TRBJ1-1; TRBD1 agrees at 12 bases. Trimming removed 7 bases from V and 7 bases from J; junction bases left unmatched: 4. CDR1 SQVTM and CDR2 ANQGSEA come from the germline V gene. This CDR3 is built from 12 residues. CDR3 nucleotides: TGCAGCGCGGGACAGGGGGCCATTGAAGCTTTCTTT. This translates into CSAGQGAIEAFF. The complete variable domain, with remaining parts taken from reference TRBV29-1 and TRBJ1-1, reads SAVISQKPSRDICQRGTSLTIQCQVDSQVTMMFWYRQQPGQSLTLIATANQGSEATYESGFVIDKFPISRPNLTFSTLTVSNMSPEDSSIYLCSAGQGAIEAFFGQGTRLTVV.

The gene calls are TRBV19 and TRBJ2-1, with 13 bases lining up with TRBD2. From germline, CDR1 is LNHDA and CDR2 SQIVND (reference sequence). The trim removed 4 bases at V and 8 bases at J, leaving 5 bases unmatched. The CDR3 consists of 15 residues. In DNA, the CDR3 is TGTGCCAGTAGTAAACTAGCGGGAGGGCCCGATGAGCAGTTCTTC. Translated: CASSKLAGGPDEQFF.

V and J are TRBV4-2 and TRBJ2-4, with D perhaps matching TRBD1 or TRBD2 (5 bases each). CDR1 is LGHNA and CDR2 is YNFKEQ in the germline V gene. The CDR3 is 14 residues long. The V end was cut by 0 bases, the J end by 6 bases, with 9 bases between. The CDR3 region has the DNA TGTGCCAGCAGCCAAGATGGTGGGGGAAACATTCAGTACTTC. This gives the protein CASSQDGGGNIQYF.

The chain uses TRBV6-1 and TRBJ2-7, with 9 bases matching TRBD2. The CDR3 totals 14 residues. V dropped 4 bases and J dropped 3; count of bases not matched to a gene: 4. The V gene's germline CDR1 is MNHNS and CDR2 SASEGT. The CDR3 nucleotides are TGTGCCAGCAGTGTAGCGGGAGTACACTACGAGCAGTACTTC. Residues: CASSVAGVHYEQYF.

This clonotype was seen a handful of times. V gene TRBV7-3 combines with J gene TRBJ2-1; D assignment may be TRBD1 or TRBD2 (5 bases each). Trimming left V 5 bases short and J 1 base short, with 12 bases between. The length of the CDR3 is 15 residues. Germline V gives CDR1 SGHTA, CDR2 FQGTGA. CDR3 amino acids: CASSLVGDSYNEQFF. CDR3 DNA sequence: TGTGCCAGCAGCCTCGTGGGGGATTCCTACAATGAGCAGTTCTTC.

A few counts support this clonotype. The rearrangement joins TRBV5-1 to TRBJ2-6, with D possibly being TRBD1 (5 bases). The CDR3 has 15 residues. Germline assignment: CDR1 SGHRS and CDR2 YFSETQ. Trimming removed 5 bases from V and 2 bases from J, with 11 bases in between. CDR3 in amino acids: CASSSAGPGANVLTF. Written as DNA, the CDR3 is TGCGCCAGCAGTTCCGCAGGGCCTGGGGCCAACGTCCTGACTTTC.

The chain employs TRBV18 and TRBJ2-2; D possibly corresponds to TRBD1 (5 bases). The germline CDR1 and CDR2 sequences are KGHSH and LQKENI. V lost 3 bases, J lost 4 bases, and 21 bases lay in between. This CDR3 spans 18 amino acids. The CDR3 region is CASSPGIELRGRTGELFF. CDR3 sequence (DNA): TGTGCCAGCTCACCGGGAATTGAGCTAAGGGGCCGCACCGGGGAGCTGTTTTTT.

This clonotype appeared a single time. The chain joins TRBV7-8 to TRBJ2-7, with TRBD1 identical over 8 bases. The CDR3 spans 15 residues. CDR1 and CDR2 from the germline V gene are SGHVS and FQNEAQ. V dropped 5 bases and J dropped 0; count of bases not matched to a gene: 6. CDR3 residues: CASSKGGTGSYEQYF. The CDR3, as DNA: TGTGCCAGCAGCAAAGGGGGGACAGGCTCCTACGAGCAGTACTTC.

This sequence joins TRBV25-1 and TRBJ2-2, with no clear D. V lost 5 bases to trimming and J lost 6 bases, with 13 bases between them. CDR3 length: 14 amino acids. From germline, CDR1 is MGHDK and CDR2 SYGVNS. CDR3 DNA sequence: TGTGCCAGCAGTAGAGCTTCGCCAGCCGGGGAGCTGTTTTTT. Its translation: CASSRASPAGELFF.

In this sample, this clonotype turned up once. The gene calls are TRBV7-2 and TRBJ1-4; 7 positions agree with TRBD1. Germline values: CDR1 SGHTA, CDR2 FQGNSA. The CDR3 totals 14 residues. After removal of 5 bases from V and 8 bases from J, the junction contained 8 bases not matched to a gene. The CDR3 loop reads CASSPTGDGEKLFF. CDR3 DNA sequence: TGTGCCAGCAGCCCCACAGGGGATGGCGAAAAACTGTTTTTT.

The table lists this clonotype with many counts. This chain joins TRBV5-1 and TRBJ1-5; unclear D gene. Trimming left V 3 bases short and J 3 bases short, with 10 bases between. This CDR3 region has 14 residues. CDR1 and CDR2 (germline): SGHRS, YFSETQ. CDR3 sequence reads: CASSYGGLNQPQHF. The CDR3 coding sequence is TGCGCCAGCAGCTATGGCGGGCTCAATCAGCCCCAGCATTTT.

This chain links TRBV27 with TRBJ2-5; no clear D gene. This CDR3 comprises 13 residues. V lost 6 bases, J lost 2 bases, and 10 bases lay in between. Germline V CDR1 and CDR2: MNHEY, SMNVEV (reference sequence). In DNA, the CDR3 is TGTGCCAGCAGCTCCATAACTCAAGAGACCCAGTACTTC. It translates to CASSSITQETQYF.

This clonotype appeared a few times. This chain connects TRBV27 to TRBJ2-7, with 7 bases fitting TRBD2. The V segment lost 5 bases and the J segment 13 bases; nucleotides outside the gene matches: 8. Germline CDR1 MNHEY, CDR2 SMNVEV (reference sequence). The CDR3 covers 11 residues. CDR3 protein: CASSPQGLSYF. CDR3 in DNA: TGTGCCAGCAGTCCCCAGGGACTAAGCTACTTC.

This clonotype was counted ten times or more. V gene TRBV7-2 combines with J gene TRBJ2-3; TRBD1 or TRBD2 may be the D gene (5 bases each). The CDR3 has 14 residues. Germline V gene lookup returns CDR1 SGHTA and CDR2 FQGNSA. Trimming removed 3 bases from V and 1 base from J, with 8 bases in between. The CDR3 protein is CASSLGVGTDTQYF. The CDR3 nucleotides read TGTGCCAGCAGCTTGGGGGTTGGCACAGATACGCAGTATTTT.